These T cell receptor beta chains were read from a single sample in a study of cytomegalovirus exposure and HLA in healthy donors. Using immunoSEQ multiplex PCR, the repertoire was profiled, and TCRdb retains in-frame clones only, with some absent. This sample has about 150,000 clones, with more than 75% found just once. Sequenced sample: PBMCs. The receptors here all came from a young man in good health and CMV-seropositive. Each CDR3 is given with its conserved first and last residue. Fields, in order: J gene, CDR3 length, V gene, clone size, D gene, CDR3 protein, CDR3 DNA. The D gene is left open where the match is weak. The size of a clone is reported for some rows only, either as once, few or many, or as a class for expanded clones.

J gene: TRBJ1-2; CDR3 length: 12; V gene: TRBV6-6; clone size: .; D gene: .; CDR3 protein: CASSPLSYGYTF; CDR3 DNA: TGTGCCAGCAGTCCCTTGAGCTATGGCTACACCTTC
J gene: TRBJ1-1; CDR3 length: 15; V gene: TRBV9; clone size: .; D gene: TRBD1; CDR3 protein: CASSVGNRGPLEAFF; CDR3 DNA: TGTGCCAGCAGCGTAGGCAACAGGGGACCTCTTGAAGCTTTCTTT
J gene: TRBJ2-1; CDR3 length: 11; V gene: TRBV6-6; clone size: .; D gene: .; CDR3 protein: CASSYSRAQFF; CDR3 DNA: TGTGCCAGCAGTTATAGTAGAGCTCAGTTCTTC
J gene: TRBJ2-1; CDR3 length: 14; V gene: TRBV6-5; clone size: .; D gene: .; CDR3 protein: CASTVGRRGGEQFF; CDR3 DNA: TGTGCCAGCACCGTGGGGCGGAGAGGGGGAGAGCAGTTCTTC
J gene: TRBJ2-3; CDR3 length: 16; V gene: TRBV9; clone size: .; D gene: TRBD2; CDR3 protein: CASSGPGTGRADTQYF; CDR3 DNA: TGTGCCAGCAGCGGCCCCGGAACGGGGAGGGCAGATACGCAGTATTTT
J gene: TRBJ2-7; CDR3 length: 14; V gene: TRBV25-1; clone size: .; D gene: TRBD1; CDR3 protein: CASSDRTGIYEQYF; CDR3 DNA: TGTGCCAGCAGTGACCGGACAGGAATCTACGAGCAGTACTTC
J gene: TRBJ2-6; CDR3 length: 15; V gene: TRBV5-8; clone size: .; D gene: .; CDR3 protein: CASSLRVTGANVLTF; CDR3 DNA: TGTGCCAGCAGCTTGCGGGTCACTGGGGCCAACGTCCTGACTTTC
J gene: TRBJ1-1; CDR3 length: 15; V gene: TRBV7-2; clone size: .; D gene: .; CDR3 protein: CASIPSGNLNTEAFF; CDR3 DNA: TGTGCCAGCATCCCGTCGGGGAATTTGAACACTGAAGCTTTCTTT
J gene: TRBJ2-2; CDR3 length: 14; V gene: TRBV5-1; clone size: .; D gene: TRBD2; CDR3 protein: CASSALAGDRELFF; CDR3 DNA: TGCGCCAGCAGTGCCCTAGCGGGAGACCGGGAGCTGTTTTTT
J gene: TRBJ1-5; CDR3 length: 15; V gene: TRBV7-9; clone size: .; D gene: TRBD1; CDR3 protein: CASSLGQGSNQPQHF; CDR3 DNA: TGTGCCAGCAGCTTGGGACAGGGGAGCAATCAGCCCCAGCATTTT
J gene: TRBJ2-5; CDR3 length: 14; V gene: TRBV6-6; clone size: .; D gene: TRBD2; CDR3 protein: CASSTRGGRETQYF; CDR3 DNA: TGTGCCAGCAGTACCCGGGGGGGCAGGGAGACCCAGTACTTC
J gene: TRBJ2-1; CDR3 length: 15; V gene: TRBV6-5; clone size: .; D gene: TRBD2; CDR3 protein: CASSYSASGSNEQFF; CDR3 DNA: TGTGCCAGCAGTTACTCGGCTAGCGGGAGCAATGAGCAGTTCTTC
J gene: TRBJ2-1; CDR3 length: 16; V gene: TRBV5-4; clone size: .; D gene: TRBD1; CDR3 protein: CASSLQGSSSYNEQFF; CDR3 DNA: TGTGCCAGCAGCTTACAGGGGAGTAGCTCCTACAATGAGCAGTTCTTC
J gene: TRBJ2-1; CDR3 length: 15; V gene: TRBV6-1; clone size: .; D gene: .; CDR3 protein: CASTTEGGARGEQFF; CDR3 DNA: TGTGCCAGCACTACCGAGGGGGGGGCACGGGGTGAGCAGTTCTTC
J gene: TRBJ2-7; CDR3 length: 14; V gene: TRBV5-8; clone size: .; D gene: TRBD1; CDR3 protein: CASTNRDRSYEQYF; CDR3 DNA: TGTGCCAGCACCAACCGGGACAGATCCTACGAGCAGTACTTC
J gene: TRBJ2-3; CDR3 length: 17; V gene: TRBV7-8; clone size: .; D gene: .; CDR3 protein: CASSLGFAGFFIDTQYF; CDR3 DNA: TGTGCCAGCAGCTTAGGGTTTGCGGGGTTCTTTATAGATACGCAGTATTTT
J gene: TRBJ2-7; CDR3 length: 11; V gene: TRBV20-1; clone size: .; D gene: .; CDR3 protein: CSATQGYEQYF; CDR3 DNA: TGCAGTGCAACACAGGGCTACGAGCAGTACTTC
J gene: TRBJ1-1; CDR3 length: 14; V gene: TRBV2; clone size: .; D gene: TRBD1; CDR3 protein: CASSPDRGRTEAFF; CDR3 DNA: TGTGCCAGCAGTCCGGACAGGGGGCGGACTGAAGCTTTCTTT
J gene: TRBJ1-4; CDR3 length: 12; V gene: TRBV10-3; clone size: .; D gene: .; CDR3 protein: CAISAPGEKLFF; CDR3 DNA: TGTGCCATCAGTGCGCCGGGGGAAAAACTGTTTTTT
J gene: TRBJ1-5; CDR3 length: 14; V gene: TRBV30; clone size: .; D gene: .; CDR3 protein: CAWNSVGGNQPQHF; CDR3 DNA: TGTGCCTGGAACTCGGTTGGCGGAAATCAGCCCCAGCATTTT
J gene: TRBJ2-7; CDR3 length: 12; V gene: TRBV2; clone size: .; D gene: .; CDR3 protein: CAGRRGSYEQYF; CDR3 DNA: TGTGCCGGAAGACGAGGGTCCTACGAGCAGTACTTC
J gene: TRBJ2-7; CDR3 length: 14; V gene: TRBV12-5; clone size: .; D gene: .; CDR3 protein: CASGLFPQGSEQYF; CDR3 DNA: TGTGCTAGTGGTTTGTTCCCCCAGGGGTCCGAGCAGTACTTC
J gene: TRBJ1-1; CDR3 length: 12; V gene: TRBV25-1; clone size: .; D gene: TRBD1; CDR3 protein: CASRQGRAEAFF; CDR3 DNA: TGTGCCAGCCGACAGGGGAGGGCTGAAGCTTTCTTT
J gene: TRBJ2-7; CDR3 length: 15; V gene: TRBV28; clone size: .; D gene: TRBD2; CDR3 protein: CASSPWGGSSYEQYF; CDR3 DNA: TGTGCCAGCAGTCCGTGGGGCGGGAGTTCCTACGAGCAGTACTTC
J gene: TRBJ2-7; CDR3 length: 14; V gene: TRBV28; clone size: .; D gene: TRBD1; CDR3 protein: CASSLDDRGYEQYF; CDR3 DNA: TGTGCCAGCAGTCTGGACGACAGGGGGTACGAGCAGTACTTC
J gene: TRBJ1-5; CDR3 length: 15; V gene: TRBV28; clone size: .; D gene: .; CDR3 protein: CASNVQLQGNQPQHF; CDR3 DNA: TGTGCCAGCAACGTACAACTCCAGGGCAATCAGCCCCAGCATTTT
J gene: TRBJ1-2; CDR3 length: 10; V gene: TRBV11-3; clone size: few; D gene: .; CDR3 protein: CGAVNYGYTF; CDR3 DNA: TGTGGGGCCGTAAACTATGGCTACACCTTC
J gene: TRBJ1-3; CDR3 length: 15; V gene: TRBV10-3; clone size: .; D gene: TRBD1; CDR3 protein: CAISRDRGSGNTIYF; CDR3 DNA: TGTGCCATCAGCCGAGACAGGGGATCTGGAAACACCATATATTTT
J gene: TRBJ2-2; CDR3 length: 16; V gene: TRBV11-2; clone size: .; D gene: TRBD2; CDR3 protein: CASSFVRGDFTGELFF; CDR3 DNA: TGTGCCAGCAGCTTTGTGCGGGGGGACTTCACCGGGGAGCTGTTTTTT
J gene: TRBJ2-1; CDR3 length: 13; V gene: TRBV27; clone size: .; D gene: .; CDR3 protein: CASSLRFYNEQFF; CDR3 DNA: TGTGCCAGCAGTCTGAGGTTCTACAATGAGCAGTTCTTC
J gene: TRBJ2-1; CDR3 length: 15; V gene: TRBV7-3; clone size: once; D gene: TRBD2; CDR3 protein: CASSSVAGTYNEQFF; CDR3 DNA: TGTGCCAGCAGCTCAGTAGCGGGGACCTACAATGAGCAGTTCTTC